This T cell receptor beta chain came from a study of spatial heterogeneity in lung cancer. Study outcomes and limitations: There were more appearances of ubiquitous expanded tumor TCRs in blood at resection than at follow-up.

This clonotype was detected a few times. Its antigen is not known. The junction departs from the called germline gene at one end, perhaps through a read error. Time point specified: sample taken at primary tumor resection. Sequencing of whole RNA from tumor, nontumor lung or frozen PBMC involved no sorting. Every TCR cDNA molecule bore its own unique molecular identifier. TCRdb recomputed calls from the 5' RACE reads with MiXCR, one row per CDR3 protein. The sample lists 82,000 or so distinct CDR3 sequences, around 12% occurring once. The CDR3 runs 12 residues. Germline V gene lookup returns CDR1 SGHDT and CDR2 YYEEEE.

The V and J genes are TRBV5-6 and TRBJ2-1; 11 positions match TRBD2. This TCR came from a male donor with early-stage non-small cell lung cancer. The specimen comprised PBMCs, sampled at surgery. The CDR3 is CASSLALAGGRF. CDR3 nucleotide sequence: TGTGCCAGCAGCTTGGCCTTAGCGGGAGGGCGCTTC.